One and the same sample provided the 9 T cell receptor beta chains below, sequenced in a study of T cells after somatic rescue of genetic block. The table came from immunoSEQ multiplex PCR; TCRdb's copy has only in-frame clones and leaves some out. The data hold 80,000 to 90,000 clones, with over 80% observed a single time. The specimen sequenced was peripheral blood mononuclear cells (PBMCs). All receptors derive from a woman under 30.

This clone was observed a handful of times. V is TRBV7-9 and J is TRBJ2-7; TRBD2 matches at 9 bases. Germline V gene lookup returns CDR1 SEHNR and CDR2 FQNEAQ (reference sequence). The V gene end was trimmed by 2 bases and the J gene end by 5 bases; junction bases not matched to a gene: 19. This CDR3 spans 19 amino acids. The CDR3 sequence: CASSLPEAGGPEEEDEQYF. The CDR3 DNA follows: TGTGCCAGCAGCTTACCGGAGGCGGGAGGGCCTGAAGAGGAAGACGAGCAGTACTTC.

The J gene is TRBJ2-7, the V gene TRBV27; 9 bases match TRBD2. Germline lookup yields CDR1 MNHEY and CDR2 SMNVEV (reference sequence). V lost 8 bases to trimming and J lost 6 bases; unmatched junction nucleotides: 11. This CDR3 region has 14 residues. This chain's CDR3 is CASGLSGSLGEQYF. The DNA of the CDR3 is TGTGCCAGCGGACTTAGCGGGAGTCTCGGCGAGCAGTACTTC.

This sequence joins TRBV15 and TRBJ2-1; 9 nucleotides align to TRBD2. Per germline, CDR1 LNHNV and CDR2 YYDKDF (reference sequence). The CDR3 is made up of 16 amino acids. V trimming: 5 bases; J trimming: 9 bases; junction bases outside the gene matches: 14. CDR3 residues: CATSPSLAGLGSEQFF. DNA for the CDR3: TGTGCCACCAGCCCCTCACTAGCGGGTCTGGGGAGTGAGCAGTTCTTC.

This CDR3 is CASRRPGYPNTEAFF. In DNA form, the CDR3 reads TGTGCCAGCAGGCGACCAGGGTACCCGAACACTGAAGCTTTCTTT. The V and J genes are TRBV28 and TRBJ1-1; possible D gene TRBD1, 5 bases. Per the germline V gene, CDR1 is MDHEN and CDR2 is SYDVKM. V was shortened by 6 bases and J by 1 base, with 15 bases between the two germline ends. This CDR3 is 15 amino acids long.

This chain uses TRBV10-3 with TRBJ2-7; D possibly matches TRBD1 or TRBD2 (6 bases each). CDR1 and CDR2 from the germline V gene are ENHRY and SYGVKD. CDR3 length: 14 amino acids. Deletions cut 4 bases from V and 6 bases from J, with 16 bases between. CDR3 coding DNA: TGTGCCATCAGTGGGTGGGACACGCGGGGCGAGCAGTACTTC. This sequence encodes CAISGWDTRGEQYF.

The DNA of the CDR3 is TGTGCCAGCAGCCAACGGGGCGGATACTCCTACGAGCAGTACTTC. It encodes CASSQRGGYSYEQYF. This chain links TRBV28 with TRBJ2-7; D may match TRBD1 or TRBD2 (5 bases each). Germline V CDR1 and CDR2: MDHEN, SYDVKM. This CDR3 is built from 15 residues. Trimming left V 6 bases short and J 0 bases short, with 15 bases between.

The J gene is TRBJ1-3, the V gene TRBV5-1, with D possibly being TRBD1 (5 bases). This CDR3 is 14 amino acids long. The V gene's germline CDR1 is SGHRS and CDR2 YFSETQ. Trimming left V 7 bases short and J 0 bases short, with 11 bases between. CDR3 bases: TGCGCCAGCGCCCCGGGGACCTCTGGAAACACCATATATTTT. It encodes CASAPGTSGNTIYF.

As regards this clone: At one end the junction does not follow the germline gene, possibly because of a read error. This chain joins TRBV6-1 and TRBJ2-7, with D perhaps TRBD2 (6 bases). CDR3 length: 12 residues. Germline CDR1 reads MNHNS; CDR2 reads SASEGT. The CDR3 bases are TGTGCCAGCAGCGAAGCGGGTTACGAGCAGTACTTC. This gives the protein CASSEAGYEQYF.

In this sample, this clone turned up a few times. This sequence joins TRBV5-1 and TRBJ2-7; possible D gene TRBD2, 7 bases. Germline V lookup: CDR1 SGHRS, CDR2 YFSETQ. The CDR3 totals 16 residues. With 0 bases removed from V and 1 base from J, the gap between germline ends came to 14 bases. The CDR3 loop is CASSLAGGGGSYEQYF. The CDR3 DNA sequence: TGCGCCAGCAGCTTGGCTGGGGGGGGCGGATCCTACGAGCAGTACTTC.